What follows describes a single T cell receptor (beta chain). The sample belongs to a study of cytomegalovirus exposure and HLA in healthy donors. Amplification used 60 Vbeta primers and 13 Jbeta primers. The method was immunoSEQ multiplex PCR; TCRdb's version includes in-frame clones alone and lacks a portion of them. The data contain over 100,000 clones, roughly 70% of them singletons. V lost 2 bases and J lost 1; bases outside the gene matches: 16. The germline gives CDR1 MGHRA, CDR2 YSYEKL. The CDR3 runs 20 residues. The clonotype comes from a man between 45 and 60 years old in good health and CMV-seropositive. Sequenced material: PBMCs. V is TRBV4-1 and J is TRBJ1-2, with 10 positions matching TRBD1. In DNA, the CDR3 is TGCGCCAGCAGCCAACTTATTCCGAGACAGGGGGCTATGGTTAACTATGGCTACACCTTC. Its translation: CASSQLIPRQGAMVNYGYTF.